These T cell receptor beta chains were read from a single sample in a study of blood T cell repertoires in COVID-19. Assay: immunoSEQ multiplex PCR; the TCRdb copy retains only in-frame clones and omits some. In the table there are 300,000 to 450,000 clones, around 87% of which are singletons. The material sequenced was peripheral blood. The origin of the receptors is a woman between 25 and 40 years old with COVID-19, enrolled during active disease. The CDR3 runs from the conserved cysteine through the conserved F or W. The size field is filled for only some rows; it gives once, few, many or a size class.

V: TRBV14; size: -; J: TRBJ2-3; CDR3: CASSRRDFTDTQYF
V: TRBV7-3; size: -; J: TRBJ1-1; CDR3: CASSIIPGATEAFF
V: TRBV18; size: -; J: TRBJ1-2; CDR3: CASSPPGRDGYTF
V: TRBV6-5; size: -; J: TRBJ1-6; CDR3: CASNIGTYNSPLHF
V: TRBV19; size: -; J: TRBJ2-4; CDR3: CASSIEGVNIQYF
V: TRBV7-9; size: -; J: TRBJ1-6; CDR3: CASSLVLDSPLHF
V: TRBV5-6; size: once; J: TRBJ2-1; CDR3: CASSLEGTRRGDEQFF
V: TRBV3-1/TRBV3-2; size: -; J: TRBJ2-7; CDR3: CASSLGGVEEQYF
V: TRBV28; size: -; J: TRBJ2-1; CDR3: CAAGRGLAGNNEQFF
V: TRBV7-2; size: -; J: TRBJ2-2; CDR3: CASSQAGSGSGSFNGELFF
V: TRBV6-6; size: -; J: TRBJ1-1; CDR3: CASRPRTGSTEAFF
V: TRBV7-9; size: -; J: TRBJ2-7; CDR3: CASRSGTGGPYEQYF
V: TRBV6-5; size: -; J: TRBJ1-4; CDR3: CASRMTGYEKLFF
V: TRBV18; size: few; J: TRBJ2-7; CDR3: CASSPAGDEQYF
V: TRBV5-1; size: -; J: TRBJ1-1; CDR3: CASSWGQDLLNTEAFF
V: TRBV11-2; size: few; J: TRBJ1-6; CDR3: CASSTPGQLVGGSPLHF
V: TRBV10-3; size: -; J: TRBJ1-1; CDR3: CAISEGGQSTEAFF
V: TRBV11-2; size: -; J: TRBJ1-1; CDR3: CASSLVGGTEAFF
V: TRBV18; size: -; J: TRBJ2-3; CDR3: CASSFPTGLIGTDTQYF
V: TRBV10-3; size: -; J: TRBJ2-7; CDR3: CAIIPGQGGEQYF
V: TRBV5-1; size: once; J: TRBJ1-1; CDR3: CASSPGQGFTEAFF
V: TRBV19; size: -; J: TRBJ1-5; CDR3: CASSTRDRAGWGNQPQHF
V: TRBV2; size: -; J: TRBJ2-1; CDR3: CASSGLAGGDYNEQFF
V: TRBV18; size: -; J: TRBJ1-6; CDR3: CASSPLEGSPLHF
V: TRBV5-1; size: -; J: TRBJ2-7; CDR3: CASSPGLGTIYEQYF
V: TRBV30; size: -; J: TRBJ2-7; CDR3: CAWSRSGSPYEQYF
V: TRBV5-5; size: -; J: TRBJ1-5; CDR3: CASSLGNRGIQPQHF
V: TRBV11-2; size: -; J: TRBJ2-5; CDR3: CASTDTLAGWETQYF
V: TRBV19; size: few; J: TRBJ1-5; CDR3: CASSIGTGGGQPQHF
V: TRBV11-2; size: once; J: TRBJ1-4; CDR3: CASSLDPLRQGASLGEKLFF
V: TRBV24-1; size: -; J: TRBJ1-5; CDR3: CATSGRFTGQGNWRNQPQHF
V: TRBV5-1; size: -; J: TRBJ2-2; CDR3: CASSLDWASGRTNTGELFF
V: TRBV30; size: -; J: TRBJ2-1; CDR3: CAWSEGQYNEQFF
V: TRBV5-4; size: -; J: TRBJ2-5; CDR3: CASSSRGGVETQYF
V: TRBV3-1/TRBV3-2; size: -; J: TRBJ2-5; CDR3: CASSNTGLQETQYF
V: TRBV7-6; size: -; J: TRBJ1-6; CDR3: CASSLGWGGLNSPLHF
V: TRBV4-2; size: -; J: TRBJ2-7; CDR3: CASSQDPPGSGVGYEQYF
V: TRBV9; size: -; J: TRBJ1-2; CDR3: CASSGGANYGYTF
V: TRBV29-1; size: -; J: TRBJ1-1; CDR3: CSVVEGATEAFF
V: TRBV2; size: -; J: TRBJ1-5; CDR3: CASSSAAGLLDQPQHF